Listed below are T cell receptor beta chains from one sample, sequenced in a study of shared clonotypes between healthy human individuals. Here immunoSEQ multiplex PCR was the method, and the copy in TCRdb shows in-frame clones only, minus some. Of about 2.1 million clones listed, approximately 94% are singletons. Sequencing input: naive CD8+ T cells from PBMCs. Source of these receptors: a man aged 18 to 29 in good health. Some clones in this sample may be carry-over from other donors' samples. The CDR3 runs from the conserved cysteine through the conserved F or W. Each record gives: V gene, D gene, clone size, J gene, CDR3 protein, CDR3 DNA. A D gene is named only where the DNA matches it firmly. Expanded clones are given a class, and other clones once, few, many or no size at all.

TRBV10-3	NA	NA	TRBJ2-7	CAISDPGTATYEQYF	TGTGCCATCAGTGACCCAGGGACTGCCACCTACGAGCAGTACTTC
TRBV4-3	NA	NA	TRBJ1-6	CASSRLTGTDSPLHF	TGCGCCAGCAGCCGACTAACAGGGACGGATTCACCCCTCCACTTT
TRBV29-1	NA	NA	TRBJ1-2	CSVGDGYTF	TGCAGCGTTGGCGACGGCTACACCTTC
TRBV27	NA	once	TRBJ1-6	CASSLGGHLHF	TGTGCCAGCAGTTTAGGGGGCCACCTCCACTTT
TRBV27	TRBD2	NA	TRBJ2-5	CASSSIFPLRTSTETQYF	TGTGCCAGCAGTTCTATATTCCCCCTGAGGACTAGTACGGAGACCCAGTACTTC
TRBV28	TRBD2	NA	TRBJ2-1	CASSLFSSGSYDEQFF	TGTGCCAGCAGTTTATTCTCTAGCGGATCCTACGATGAGCAGTTCTTC
TRBV6-1	NA	NA	TRBJ2-7	CASSVPGQTYEQYF	TGTGCCAGCAGCGTTCCGGGTCAAACCTACGAGCAGTACTTC
TRBV7-9	TRBD1	NA	TRBJ2-7	CASSLADWDSLSYEQYF	TGTGCCAGCAGCTTAGCGGATTGGGACAGCCTGTCCTACGAGCAGTACTTC
TRBV2	TRBD1	NA	TRBJ1-4	CASSERQGGEKLFF	TGTGCCAGCAGTGAAAGACAGGGAGGTGAAAAACTGTTTTTT
TRBV11-3	TRBD1	NA	TRBJ2-1	CASSFTTITGQNPGEQFF	TGTGCCAGCAGCTTTACGACCATCACGGGACAGAACCCCGGTGAGCAGTTCTTC